These T cell receptor beta chains were read from a single sample in a study of vaccination effects on CD4 cells after COVID-19. Method: immunoSEQ multiplex PCR; TCRdb's copy keeps in-frame clones and lacks some. The sample lists roughly 25,000 clones, 73% occurring once. The antigens of these receptors remain unknown. The sample here was CD4+ T cells from PBMCs cultured with SARS-CoV-2 spike peptides, taken before COVID-19 vaccination. All receptors come from a human donor who received a COVID-19 vaccine. Both conserved end residues are part of each CDR3. The order of the fields is clone size, V gene, J gene, D gene, CDR3 protein, CDR3 DNA. A D gene is named only where the DNA matches it firmly. Size is omitted from some rows. Given values are once, few, many or a class for expanded clones.

NA,TRBV5-1,TRBJ2-7,NA,CASSLGSSYEQYF,TGCGCCAGCAGCTTGGGATCCAGTTACGAGCAGTACTTC
NA,TRBV18,TRBJ2-7,TRBD1,CASSSRGGRVFQYF,TGTGCCAGCTCATCTAGAGGGGGCAGGGTCTTTCAGTACTTC
NA,TRBV6-5,TRBJ2-5,TRBD2,CASSFGTRGEAQYF,TGTGCCAGCAGTTTTGGGACTAGGGGGGAGGCCCAGTACTTC
NA,TRBV29-1,TRBJ2-5,NA,CSVEPRIQETQYF,TGCAGCGTTGAACCCCGTATTCAAGAGACCCAGTACTTC
NA,TRBV11-2,TRBJ2-3,TRBD2,CASSLLSSGRADTQYF,TGTGCCAGCAGCTTACTTTCTAGCGGGAGGGCAGATACGCAGTATTTT
NA,TRBV7-8,TRBJ2-7,NA,CASSSGGDTYEQYF,TGTGCCAGCAGCTCAGGAGGCGACACATACGAGCAGTACTTC
NA,TRBV4-1,TRBJ1-2,TRBD1,CASSQRSGTGNGYTF,TGCGCCAGCAGCCAACGCTCCGGGACAGGGAACGGCTACACCTTC
few,TRBV24-1,TRBJ1-2,NA,CATRAGTNYGYTF,TGTGCCACCAGGGCCGGGACAAACTATGGCTACACCTTC
NA,TRBV11-3,TRBJ2-1,NA,CASSLIPTGSYNEQFF,TGTGCCAGCAGCTTAATCCCGACTGGATCCTACAATGAGCAGTTCTTC
NA,TRBV6-5,TRBJ1-2,NA,CAASREGRGYTF,TGTGCCGCCTCGCGAGAGGGGAGGGGCTACACCTTC
few,TRBV2,TRBJ1-1,TRBD1,CATGTVGGPEAFF,TGTGCCACCGGGACAGTGGGTGGCCCTGAAGCTTTCTTT
once,TRBV3-1/TRBV3-2,TRBJ1-2,NA,CASSVHKEGYTF,TGTGCCAGCAGCGTACACAAAGAAGGCTACACCTTC
few,TRBV2,TRBJ2-7,NA,CASSKDIGEQYF,TGTGCCAGCAGCAAGGACATAGGCGAGCAGTACTTC
few,TRBV27,TRBJ2-1,NA,CASSYMALGAAFEQFF,TGTGCCAGCAGTTATATGGCCCTCGGGGCCGCCTTTGAGCAGTTCTTC
NA,TRBV14,TRBJ1-2,NA,CASSQSRNYGYTF,TGTGCCAGCAGCCAGTCCAGGAACTATGGCTACACCTTC
NA,TRBV9,TRBJ2-1,NA,CASSVGAAGSYNEQFF,TGTGCCAGCAGCGTAGGAGCGGCGGGATCCTACAATGAGCAGTTCTTC
NA,TRBV12-5,TRBJ1-4,TRBD1,CASGQTGIATNEKLFF,TGTGCTAGTGGACAGACAGGGATTGCCACTAATGAAAAACTGTTTTTT
NA,TRBV6-5,TRBJ1-6,NA,CASSYRSGSPLHF,TGTGCCAGCAGTTACCGGTCTGGCTCACCCCTCCACTTT
few,TRBV19,TRBJ2-1,TRBD1,CASSIFPHSTGAHTGSYNEQFF,TGTGCCAGTAGTATTTTCCCCCACTCGACAGGGGCGCACACGGGCTCCTACAATGAGCAGTTCTTC
once,TRBV5-1,TRBJ2-3,NA,CASSLVGRSTDTQYF,TGCGCCAGCAGCTTGGTAGGCAGATCCACAGATACGCAGTATTTT
NA,TRBV6-5,TRBJ1-1,NA,CASSYYPPREGTEAFF,TGTGCCAGCAGTTATTACCCCCCCAGGGAGGGCACTGAAGCTTTCTTT
NA,TRBV19,TRBJ1-2,TRBD1,CASKTGTGYGYTF,TGTGCCAGTAAAACCGGGACAGGCTATGGCTACACCTTC
medium-sized,TRBV7-9,TRBJ1-6,TRBD1,CASSGRGQGSHSPLHF,TGTGCCAGCAGCGGCAGGGGACAGGGGAGCCATTCACCCCTCCACTTT
NA,TRBV6-1,TRBJ2-1,NA,CASSEGWGPENEQFF,TGTGCCAGCAGTGAAGGGTGGGGTCCGGAGAATGAGCAGTTCTTC
once,TRBV2,TRBJ2-5,NA,CASSGSGMQTQYF,TGTGCCAGCAGTGGGTCAGGGATGCAGACCCAGTACTTC
NA,TRBV19,TRBJ1-5,NA,CASSMGDVVYQPQHF,TGTGCCAGTAGTATGGGGGACGTAGTTTATCAGCCCCAGCATTTT
NA,TRBV4-1,TRBJ2-2,TRBD1,CASSQTGTGRRTGELFF,TGCGCCAGCAGCCAAACCGGGACAGGGAGAAGAACCGGGGAGCTGTTTTTT
once,TRBV29-1,TRBJ2-7,TRBD2,CSVGLAGIEQYF,TGCAGCGTAGGACTAGCGGGAATCGAGCAGTACTTC
NA,TRBV11-2,TRBJ2-3,TRBD2,CASSLDWDYTDTQYF,TGTGCCAGCAGCTTAGATTGGGACTATACAGATACGCAGTATTTT
NA,TRBV28,TRBJ2-1,TRBD2,CASFSTSGNNEQFF,TGTGCCAGCTTTAGTACTAGCGGAAACAATGAGCAGTTCTTC
once,TRBV5-1,TRBJ2-1,NA,CASSFLGGSGSRTRNEQFF,TGCGCCAGCAGCTTTTTGGGTGGGAGTGGTTCACGGACACGGAATGAGCAGTTCTTC
NA,TRBV5-1,TRBJ1-1,TRBD1,CASSLFTGGNTEAFF,TGCGCCAGCAGCTTGTTTACAGGGGGCAACACTGAAGCTTTCTTT
NA,TRBV5-4,TRBJ2-7,NA,CASSQDSYEQYF,TGTGCCAGCAGCCAGGACAGTTACGAGCAGTACTTC
large,TRBV27,TRBJ1-2,TRBD1,CASSLRGQDGYTF,TGTGCCAGCAGCCTCAGGGGGCAGGATGGCTACACCTTC
NA,TRBV20-1,TRBJ1-2,TRBD1,CSASVSTGARDGYTF,TGCAGTGCTAGTGTCTCGACAGGGGCGAGAGATGGCTACACCTTC
NA,TRBV5-1,TRBJ2-1,TRBD2,CASSWLGLAGDNEQFF,TGCGCCAGCAGCTGGCTGGGACTAGCGGGGGACAATGAGCAGTTCTTC
NA,TRBV18,TRBJ1-1,TRBD1,CASFLTGANTEAFF,TGTGCCAGCTTCCTAACAGGGGCGAACACTGAAGCTTTCTTT
NA,TRBV7-8,TRBJ1-1,NA,CASSPRRGNLGTEAFF,TGTGCCAGCAGCCCTCGGCGGGGGAACTTGGGCACTGAAGCTTTCTTT
NA,TRBV2,TRBJ2-3,NA,CASSEDANTQYF,TGTGCCAGCAGTGAGGATGCTAATACGCAGTATTTT
NA,TRBV24-1,TRBJ2-5,NA,CATSESGAQETQYF,TGTGCCACCAGTGAGTCCGGGGCCCAAGAGACCCAGTACTTC
NA,TRBV4-1,TRBJ1-2,NA,CASSQETGDYGYTF,TGCGCCAGCAGCCAAGAAACAGGAGACTATGGCTACACCTTC
NA,TRBV5-8,TRBJ1-4,TRBD1,CASSLLQGAYRNEKLFF,TGTGCCAGCAGCTTGTTACAGGGGGCTTATAGAAATGAAAAACTGTTTTTT
NA,TRBV5-1,TRBJ2-3,TRBD1,CASSGGTGAVTDTQYF,TGCGCCAGCAGCGGGGGGACAGGGGCGGTCACAGATACGCAGTATTTT
NA,TRBV7-8,TRBJ1-5,NA,CASSSQGPNQPQHF,TGTGCCAGCAGCTCTCAGGGGCCCAATCAGCCCCAGCATTTT
NA,TRBV19,TRBJ1-2,NA,CASSISATGGYTF,TGTGCCAGTAGTATATCGGCAACGGGAGGCTACACCTTC
NA,TRBV10-3,TRBJ2-2,TRBD1,CAIAGGGTGELFF,TGTGCCATCGCAGGGGGCGGCACCGGGGAGCTGTTTTTT
NA,TRBV18,TRBJ1-1,NA,CASSRSEDTEAFF,TGTGCCAGCTCACGATCAGAGGATACTGAAGCTTTCTTT
NA,TRBV3-1/TRBV3-2,TRBJ1-2,NA,CASSPGEYGYTF,TGTGCCAGCAGCCCCGGGGAGTATGGCTACACCTTC